This record looks at one T cell receptor beta chain sequence and its context. The antigen is unknown. This record belongs to a study of OX40 agonist ivuxolimab in advanced cancers. Study-level background: The patients received agonistic anti-OX40 (CD134) antibody ivuxolimab. Study-wide results and caveats: Among T cells, CD8+ cells averaged more expanded clones than CD4+ cells.

The protocol was immunoSEQ multiplex PCR, while the TCRdb copy is restricted to in-frame clones and leaves out a portion. The top ten hold roughly 8% of the sample, which has approximately 67,000 clones, about 84% seen once. V lost 2 bases and J 5 bases, leaving 10 bases between the germline ends. CDR1 and CDR2 (germline): SGHTA, FQGNSA. This CDR3 has 13 residues. The material sequenced was CD4+ or CD8+ T cells sorted from blood, taken in a trial of the OX40 agonist ivuxolimab. This clonotype was sampled from an adult with an advanced solid tumor such as melanoma, head and neck, liver or kidney cancer. This chain uses TRBV7-2 with TRBJ2-7; D gene unclear. The CDR3 here is CASSLKRRDEQYF. CDR3 DNA sequence: TGTGCCAGCAGCTTAAAAAGAAGGGACGAGCAGTACTTC.